The entry that follows covers one T cell receptor (beta chain) sequence. The antigen is unknown. The germline V and J ends were trimmed by 1 base and 3 bases, with 10 bases remaining between them. CDR3 size: 14 residues. Germline CDR1 and CDR2: GTSNPN and SVGIG (reference sequence). The entry originates in a study of Ad26.COV2.S vaccination and SARS-CoV-2 variants. The wider study: It was the COV1001 Ad26.COV2.S trial arm that included the donor. Administration of Ad26.COV2.S was intramuscular, either once or twice 56 days apart. Findings of the study overall: Reported post-vaccination CD8+ and CD4+ T cell responses to spike showed substantial breadth.

Profiled with immunoSEQ multiplex PCR; TCRdb holds only in-frame clones, not every one. The sample contains hundreds of thousands of clones, about 90% of which appear only once. Indicated treatment: roughly 18 received Ad26.COV2.S at low or high dose, single or two shots; several received placebo; per-sample allocation not given. Sampling occurred on day 63 after the first vaccine or placebo injection. The chain combines TRBV30 with TRBJ1-5; no clear D. Sequencing was performed on peripheral blood, taken in a trial of Ad26.COV2.S vaccine versus placebo. The receptor was derived from a person aged 18 to 65 who received the Ad26.COV2.S COVID-19 vaccine or a placebo. The CDR3 DNA follows: TGTGCCTGGAGTGAGTACTACAACAATCAGCCCCAGCATTTT. This sequence encodes CAWSEYYNNQPQHF.